Listed below are T cell receptor beta chains from one sample, sequenced in a study of blood T cell repertoires in COVID-19. The method was immunoSEQ multiplex PCR; TCRdb's version includes in-frame clones alone and lacks a portion of them. Altogether fewer than 200,000 clones are present, 87% being singletons, with the ten largest covering 1.5% to 2%. The sequencing sample was made of peripheral blood. These receptors all come from a woman in her forties or fifties with acute or convalescent COVID-19. The CDR3 runs from the conserved cysteine through the conserved F or W. A D gene is named only where the DNA matches it firmly. Clone size appears in some rows only: once, few, many, or a class for an expanded clone.

j_call | v_call | d_call | clone_size | cdr3_nt | cdr3_aa
TRBJ2-2 | TRBV10-2 | TRBD1 | . | TGCGCCAGCAGGGACAGGGGGGGCACCGGGGAGCTGTTTTTT | CASRDRGGTGELFF
TRBJ1-2 | TRBV19 | TRBD1 | . | TGTGCCAGTAGTATAGATACGAGACAGGGAGGCTATGGCTACACCTTC | CASSIDTRQGGYGYTF
TRBJ1-2 | TRBV10-3 | TRBD1 | . | TGTGCCATCAGGGGACAGGGGCCAGGCTACACCTTC | CAIRGQGPGYTF
TRBJ1-4 | TRBV7-9 | . | few | TGTGCCAGCAGCTTAGTGGAGAGTAATGAAAAACTGTTTTTT | CASSLVESNEKLFF
TRBJ2-1 | TRBV7-6 | . | . | TGTGCCAGCAGCTCTAGGGGCAATGAGCAGTTCTTC | CASSSRGNEQFF
TRBJ2-7 | TRBV4-3 | . | . | TGCGCCAGCAGCCAAGATCTGAGGGCAGGAAGCTACGAGCAGTACTTC | CASSQDLRAGSYEQYF
TRBJ2-3 | TRBV5-5 | TRBD1 | . | TGTGCCAGCAGCCAAACCAGGACAGGGTTCACCGGCACAGATACGCAGTATTTT | CASSQTRTGFTGTDTQYF
TRBJ2-6 | TRBV7-9 | TRBD1 | . | TGTGCCAGCAAGCAACCTTCCCCGACCGGGACAGGAATGACTTTC | CASKQPSPTGTGMTF
TRBJ1-2 | TRBV30 | . | . | TGTGCCTGGTGGGGCCAAGAGGCACCAAGCTATGGCTACACCTTC | CAWWGQEAPSYGYTF
TRBJ1-6 | TRBV19 | . | . | TGTGCCAGTAGTTATAGGGGCACTTCACCCCTCCACTTT | CASSYRGTSPLHF
TRBJ2-1 | TRBV7-6 | TRBD2 | . | TGTGCCAGCAGCTTAGTGATGGGAGGGCCCGATGAGCAGTTCTTC | CASSLVMGGPDEQFF
TRBJ2-1 | TRBV12-5 | . | . | TGTGCTAGTGGTTTGAACCGGGCAGGGGCATTCGAGCAGTTCTTC | CASGLNRAGAFEQFF
TRBJ2-5 | TRBV5-5 | . | . | TGTGCCAGCAGCTTGGTTGGCAGGGTGGACCAAGAGACCCAGTACTTC | CASSLVGRVDQETQYF
TRBJ2-2 | TRBV30 | TRBD2 | . | TGTGCGAGAGCTAGCGGGTCAACCGCGACCGGGGAGCTGTTTTTT | CARASGSTATGELFF
TRBJ1-1 | TRBV27 | . | . | TGTGCCAGCAGTTCGTGGGGGGGTAACACTGAAGCTTTCTTT | CASSSWGGNTEAFF
TRBJ1-5 | TRBV2 | . | . | TGTGCCAGTCGGACGGGGAGGGAGCCCCAGCATTTT | CASRTGREPQHF
TRBJ2-1 | TRBV18 | TRBD2 | . | TGTGCCAGCTCAACCAGGTCGGCTAGCGGGGGGATTGAGCAGTTCTTC | CASSTRSASGGIEQFF
TRBJ2-5 | TRBV6-5 | TRBD2 | once | TGTGCCAGCAGTCCCACCGGGACTAGCGTCGAGACCCAGTACTTC | CASSPTGTSVETQYF